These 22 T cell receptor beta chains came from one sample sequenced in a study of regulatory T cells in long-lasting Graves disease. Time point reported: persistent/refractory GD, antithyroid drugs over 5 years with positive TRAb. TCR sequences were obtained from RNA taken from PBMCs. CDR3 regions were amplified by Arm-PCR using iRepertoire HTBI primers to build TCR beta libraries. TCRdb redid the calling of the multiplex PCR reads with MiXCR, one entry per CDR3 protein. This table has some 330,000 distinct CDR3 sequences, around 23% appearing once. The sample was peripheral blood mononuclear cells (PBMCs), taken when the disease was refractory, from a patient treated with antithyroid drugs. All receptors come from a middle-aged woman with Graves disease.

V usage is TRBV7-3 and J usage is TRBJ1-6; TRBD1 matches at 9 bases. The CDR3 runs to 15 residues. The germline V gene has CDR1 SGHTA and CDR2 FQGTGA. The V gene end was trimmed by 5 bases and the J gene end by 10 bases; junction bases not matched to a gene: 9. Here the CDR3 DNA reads TGTGCCAGCAGCGCGTCTGGACAGGGGATGTCACCCCTCCACTTT. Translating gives CASSASGQGMSPLHF.

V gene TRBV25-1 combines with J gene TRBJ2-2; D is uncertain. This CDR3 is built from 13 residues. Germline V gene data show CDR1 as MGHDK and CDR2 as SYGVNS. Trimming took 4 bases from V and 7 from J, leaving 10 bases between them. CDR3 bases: TGTGCCAGCAGTGCCTGGGAAGGCGGGGAGCTGTTTTTT. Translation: CASSAWEGGELFF.

CDR3 in amino acids: CSASLSGSGNTIYF. The DNA for the CDR3 is TGCAGTGCTAGCTTATCAGGGTCCGGAAACACCATATATTTT. The V and J genes are TRBV20-1 and TRBJ1-3; weak D call: TRBD1 (5 bases). Trimming stripped 3 bases from V and 4 bases from J, with 13 bases between. This CDR3 spans 14 amino acids. Germline V CDR1 and CDR2: DFQATT, SNEGSKA (reference sequence).

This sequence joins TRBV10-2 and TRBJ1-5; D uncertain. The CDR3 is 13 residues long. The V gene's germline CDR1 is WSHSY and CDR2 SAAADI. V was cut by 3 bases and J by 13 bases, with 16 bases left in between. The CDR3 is CASSDQTGRPQHF. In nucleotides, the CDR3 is TGCGCCAGCAGTGACCAGACCGGACGACCGCAGCATTTT.

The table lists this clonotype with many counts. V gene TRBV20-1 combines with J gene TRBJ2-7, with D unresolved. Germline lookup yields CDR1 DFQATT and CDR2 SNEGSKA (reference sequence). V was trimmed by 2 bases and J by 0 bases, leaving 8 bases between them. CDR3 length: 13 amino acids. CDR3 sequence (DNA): TGCAGTGCTAGAAGGACGGACTCCTACGAGCAGTACTTC. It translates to CSARRTDSYEQYF.

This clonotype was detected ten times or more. As DNA, the CDR3 is TGCGCCAGCAGCCGCCCGGGGTACTCCTACGAGCAGTACTTC. It encodes CASSRPGYSYEQYF. The chain uses TRBV4-1 and TRBJ2-7; possibly TRBD2 for D (5 bases). Trimming pared 4 bases from V and 0 bases from J, leaving 10 bases between. Germline-derived CDR1 and CDR2 are MGHRA and YSYEKL. This CDR3 spans 14 amino acids.

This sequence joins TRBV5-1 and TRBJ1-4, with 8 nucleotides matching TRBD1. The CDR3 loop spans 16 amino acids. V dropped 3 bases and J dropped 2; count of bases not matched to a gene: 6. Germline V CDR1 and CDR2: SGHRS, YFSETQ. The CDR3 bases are TGCGCCAGCAGCTCTGACAGGGGTGGCACTAATGAAAAACTGTTTTTT. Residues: CASSSDRGGTNEKLFF. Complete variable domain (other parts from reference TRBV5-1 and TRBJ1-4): KAGVTQTPRYLIKTRGQQVTLSCSPISGHRSVSWYQQTPGQGLQFLFEYFSETQRNKGNFPGRFSGRQFSNSRSEMNVSTLELGDSALYLCASSSDRGGTNEKLFFGSGTQLSVL.

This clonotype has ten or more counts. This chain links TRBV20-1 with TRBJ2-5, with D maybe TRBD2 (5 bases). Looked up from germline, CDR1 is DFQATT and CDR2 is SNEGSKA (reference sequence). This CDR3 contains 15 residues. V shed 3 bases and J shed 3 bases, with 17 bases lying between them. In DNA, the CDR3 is TGCAGTGCTAGTATCTCCGCTTTGCGGGAAGAGACCCAGTACTTC. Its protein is CSASISALREETQYF.

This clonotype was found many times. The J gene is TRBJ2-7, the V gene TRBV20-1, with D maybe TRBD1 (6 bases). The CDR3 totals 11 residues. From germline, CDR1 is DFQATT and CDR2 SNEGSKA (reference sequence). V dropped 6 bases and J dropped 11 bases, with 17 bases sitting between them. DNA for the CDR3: TGCAGTGCCGCATGGGGGCGCGTCGAGTACTTC. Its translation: CSAAWGRVEYF.

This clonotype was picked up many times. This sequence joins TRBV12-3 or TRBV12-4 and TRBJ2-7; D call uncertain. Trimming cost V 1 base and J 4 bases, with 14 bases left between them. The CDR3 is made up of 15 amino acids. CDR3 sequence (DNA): TGTGCCAGCAGTTTAGGGCATATGCTGCGGTACGAGCAGTACTTC. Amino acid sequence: CASSLGHMLRYEQYF.

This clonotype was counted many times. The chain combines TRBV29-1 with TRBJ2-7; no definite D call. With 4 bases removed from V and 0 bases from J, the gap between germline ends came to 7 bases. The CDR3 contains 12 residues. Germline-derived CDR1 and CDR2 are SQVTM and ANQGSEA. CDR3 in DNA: TGCAGCGTTGTAAAGGGCTCCTACGAGCAGTACTTC. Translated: CSVVKGSYEQYF.

CDR3 amino acids: CASSLMAGRVYNEQFF. CDR3 coding DNA: TGTGCCAGCAGCTTAATGGCGGGACGGGTTTACAATGAGCAGTTCTTC. This chain uses TRBV13 with TRBJ2-1, with D possibly being TRBD2 (6 bases). The V gene's germline CDR1 is PRHDT and CDR2 FYEKMQ (reference sequence). The V gene lost 2 bases and the J gene lost 4 bases, with 15 bases spanning the gap. The CDR3 is made up of 16 amino acids.

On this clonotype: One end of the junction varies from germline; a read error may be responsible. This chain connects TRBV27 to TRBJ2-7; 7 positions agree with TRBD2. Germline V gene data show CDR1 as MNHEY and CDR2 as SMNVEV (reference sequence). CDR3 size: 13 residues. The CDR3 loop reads CAGSLSGGWERYF. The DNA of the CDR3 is TGTGCCGGCAGCCTCTCGGGGGGATGGGAGCGGTACTTC.

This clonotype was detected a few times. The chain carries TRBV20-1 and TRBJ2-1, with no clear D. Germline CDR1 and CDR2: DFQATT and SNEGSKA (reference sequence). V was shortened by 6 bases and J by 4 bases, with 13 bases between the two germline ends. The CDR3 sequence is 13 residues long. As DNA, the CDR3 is TGCAGTGCCCGTGTTGACCATTACAATGAGCAGTTCTTC. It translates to CSARVDHYNEQFF.

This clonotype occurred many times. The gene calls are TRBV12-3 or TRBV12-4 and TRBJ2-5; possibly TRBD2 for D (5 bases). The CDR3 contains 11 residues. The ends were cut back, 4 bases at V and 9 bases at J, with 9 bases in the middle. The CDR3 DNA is TGTGCCAGCAGTTCTCAAGCGGCCCAGTACTTC. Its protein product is CASSSQAAQYF.

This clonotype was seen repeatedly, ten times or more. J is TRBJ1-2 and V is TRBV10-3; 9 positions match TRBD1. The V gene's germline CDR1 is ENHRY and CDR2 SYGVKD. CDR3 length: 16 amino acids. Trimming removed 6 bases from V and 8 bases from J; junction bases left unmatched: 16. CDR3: CAIRDTGTGPYWGYTF. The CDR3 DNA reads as TGTGCCATCAGGGATACCGGGACAGGGCCCTACTGGGGCTACACCTTC.

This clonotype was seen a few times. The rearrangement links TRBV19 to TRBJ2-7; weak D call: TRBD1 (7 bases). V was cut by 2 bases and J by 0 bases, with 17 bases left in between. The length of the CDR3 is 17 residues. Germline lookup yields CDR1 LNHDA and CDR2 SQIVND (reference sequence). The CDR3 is CASSIWDSGQLSYEQYF. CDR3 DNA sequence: TGTGCCAGTAGTATATGGGACTCGGGACAGCTCTCCTACGAGCAGTACTTC.

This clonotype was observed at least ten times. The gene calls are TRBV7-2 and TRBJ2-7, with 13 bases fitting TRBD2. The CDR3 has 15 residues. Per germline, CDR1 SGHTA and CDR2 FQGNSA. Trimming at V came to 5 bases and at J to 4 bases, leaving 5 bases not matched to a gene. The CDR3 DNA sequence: TGTGCCAGCAGCACCGGACTAGCGGGAGAATACGAGCAGTACTTC. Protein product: CASSTGLAGEYEQYF.

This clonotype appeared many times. This CDR3 is CASSLADPGANNSPLHF. In DNA form, the CDR3 reads TGTGCCAGCAGCTTAGCCGATCCAGGGGCCAATAATTCACCCCTCCACTTT. The chain joins TRBV7-8 to TRBJ1-6; a weak D match, TRBD1 (6 bases). The V gene lost 0 bases and the J gene lost 5 bases, with 14 bases spanning the gap. This CDR3 is built from 17 residues. The germline gives CDR1 SGHVS, CDR2 FQNEAQ.

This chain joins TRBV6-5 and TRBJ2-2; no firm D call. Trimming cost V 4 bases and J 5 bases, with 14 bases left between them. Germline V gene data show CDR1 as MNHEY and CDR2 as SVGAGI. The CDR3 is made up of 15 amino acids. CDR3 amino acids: CASSWTPRTTGELFF. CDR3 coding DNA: TGTGCCAGCAGTTGGACCCCCCGTACGACCGGGGAGCTGTTTTTT.

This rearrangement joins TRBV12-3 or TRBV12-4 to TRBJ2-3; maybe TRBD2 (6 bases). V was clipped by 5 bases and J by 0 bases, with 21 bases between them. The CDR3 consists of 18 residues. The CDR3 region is CASSRRSGAGTSTDTQYF. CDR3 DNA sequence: TGTGCCAGCAGTAGGCGGAGTGGGGCTGGGACTAGCACAGATACGCAGTATTTT.

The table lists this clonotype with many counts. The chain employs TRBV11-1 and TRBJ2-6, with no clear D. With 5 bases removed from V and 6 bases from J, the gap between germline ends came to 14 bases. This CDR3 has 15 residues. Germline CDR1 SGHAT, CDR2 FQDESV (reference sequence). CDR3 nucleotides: TGTGCCAGCAGCAAACCAGCCTCCCAGGCCAACGTCCTGACTTTC. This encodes CASSKPASQANVLTF.